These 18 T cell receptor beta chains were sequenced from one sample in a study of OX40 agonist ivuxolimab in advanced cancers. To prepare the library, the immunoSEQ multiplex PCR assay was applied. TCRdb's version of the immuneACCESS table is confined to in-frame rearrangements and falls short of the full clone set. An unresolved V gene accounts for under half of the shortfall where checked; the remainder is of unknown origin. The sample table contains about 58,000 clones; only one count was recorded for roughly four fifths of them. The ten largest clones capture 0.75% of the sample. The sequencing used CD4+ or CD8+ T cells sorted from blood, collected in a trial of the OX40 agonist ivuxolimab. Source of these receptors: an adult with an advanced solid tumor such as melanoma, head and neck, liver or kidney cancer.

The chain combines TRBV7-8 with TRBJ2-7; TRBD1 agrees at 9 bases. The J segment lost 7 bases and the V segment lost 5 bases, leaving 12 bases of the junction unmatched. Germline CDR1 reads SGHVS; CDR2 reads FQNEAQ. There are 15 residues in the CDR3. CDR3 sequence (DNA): TGTGCCAGCAGCGCTGGGACAGGGACACTACGTGAGCAGTACTTC. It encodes CASSAGTGTLREQYF.

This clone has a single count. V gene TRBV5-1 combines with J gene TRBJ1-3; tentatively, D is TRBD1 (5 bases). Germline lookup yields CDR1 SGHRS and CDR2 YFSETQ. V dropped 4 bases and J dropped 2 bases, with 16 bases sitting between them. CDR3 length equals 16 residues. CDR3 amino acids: CASSRLQGLTGNTIYF. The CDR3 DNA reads TGCGCCAGCAGCCGTCTCCAGGGTCTAACTGGAAACACCATATATTTT.

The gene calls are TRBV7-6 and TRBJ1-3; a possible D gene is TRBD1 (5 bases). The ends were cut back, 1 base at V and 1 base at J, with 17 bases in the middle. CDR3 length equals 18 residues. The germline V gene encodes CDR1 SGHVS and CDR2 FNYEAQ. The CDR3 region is CASSLVGAGPTSGNTIYF. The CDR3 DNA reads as TGTGCCAGCAGCTTAGTAGGGGCAGGCCCAACTTCTGGAAACACCATATATTTT.

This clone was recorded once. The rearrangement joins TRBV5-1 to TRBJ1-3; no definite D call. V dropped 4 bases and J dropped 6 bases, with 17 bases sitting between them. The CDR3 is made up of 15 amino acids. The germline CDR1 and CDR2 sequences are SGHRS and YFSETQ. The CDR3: CASSLRGPGENTIYF. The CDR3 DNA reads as TGCGCCAGCAGCCTCCGAGGGCCTGGGGAAAACACCATATATTTT.

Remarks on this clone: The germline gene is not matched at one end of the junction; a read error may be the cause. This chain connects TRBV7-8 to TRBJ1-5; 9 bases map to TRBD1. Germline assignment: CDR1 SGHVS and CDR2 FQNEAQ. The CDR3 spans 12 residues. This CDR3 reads CASSLAQGAASF. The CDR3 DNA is TGTGCCAGCAGCTTAGCACAGGGGGCGGCCTCGTTT.

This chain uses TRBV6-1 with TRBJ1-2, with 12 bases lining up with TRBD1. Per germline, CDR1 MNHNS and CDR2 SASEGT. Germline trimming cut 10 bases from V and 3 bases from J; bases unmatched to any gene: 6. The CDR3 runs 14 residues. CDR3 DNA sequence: TGTGCCATCACACGGGACAGGGGGCACTATGGCTACACCTTC. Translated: CAITRDRGHYGYTF.

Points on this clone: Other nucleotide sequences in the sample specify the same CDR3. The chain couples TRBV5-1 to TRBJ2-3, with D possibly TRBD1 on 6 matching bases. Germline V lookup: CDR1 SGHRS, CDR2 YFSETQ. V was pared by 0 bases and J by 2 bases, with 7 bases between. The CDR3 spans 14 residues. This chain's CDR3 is CASSLGQDTDTQYF. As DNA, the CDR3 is TGCGCCAGCAGCTTGGGACAGGACACAGATACGCAGTATTTT.

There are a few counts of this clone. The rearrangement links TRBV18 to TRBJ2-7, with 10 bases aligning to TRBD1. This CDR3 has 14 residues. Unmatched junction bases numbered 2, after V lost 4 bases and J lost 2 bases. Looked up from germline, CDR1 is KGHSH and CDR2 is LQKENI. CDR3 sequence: CASSRDRGPYEQYF. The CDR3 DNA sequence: TGTGCCAGCTCACGGGACAGGGGACCCTACGAGCAGTACTTC. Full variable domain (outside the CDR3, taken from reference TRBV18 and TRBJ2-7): NAGVMQNPRHLVRRRGQEARLRCSPMKGHSHVYWYRQLPEEGLKFMVYLQKENIIDESGMPKERFSAEFPKEGPSILRIQQVVRGDSAAYFCASSRDRGPYEQYFGPGTRLTVT.

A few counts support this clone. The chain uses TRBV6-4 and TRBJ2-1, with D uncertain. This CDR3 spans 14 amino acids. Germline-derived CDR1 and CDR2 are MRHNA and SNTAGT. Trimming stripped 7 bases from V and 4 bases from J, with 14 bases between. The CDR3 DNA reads TGTGCCAGCAAGCCCGACGCGGTTTACAATGAGCAGTTCTTC. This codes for CASKPDAVYNEQFF.

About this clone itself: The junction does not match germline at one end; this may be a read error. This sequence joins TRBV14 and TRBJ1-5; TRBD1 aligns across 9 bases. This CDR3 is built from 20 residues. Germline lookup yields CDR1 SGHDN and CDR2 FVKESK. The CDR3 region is CASSKDPGRTGAHSNQPQHF. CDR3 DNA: TGTGCCAGCAGCAAAGACCCCGGACGGACAGGGGCCCATAGCAATCAGCCCCAGCATTTT.

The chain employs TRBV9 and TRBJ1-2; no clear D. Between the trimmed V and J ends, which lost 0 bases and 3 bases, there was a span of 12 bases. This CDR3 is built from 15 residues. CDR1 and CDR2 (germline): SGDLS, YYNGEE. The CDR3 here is CASSVAAGLDYGYTF. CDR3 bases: TGTGCCAGCAGCGTAGCCGCGGGGTTGGACTATGGCTACACCTTC.

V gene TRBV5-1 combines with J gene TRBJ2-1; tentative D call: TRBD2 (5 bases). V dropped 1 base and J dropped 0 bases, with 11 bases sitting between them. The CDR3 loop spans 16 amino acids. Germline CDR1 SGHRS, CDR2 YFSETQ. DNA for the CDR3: TGCGCCAGCAGCTTGTCCCCACTAGACTCCTACAATGAGCAGTTCTTC. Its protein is CASSLSPLDSYNEQFF.

CDR3 in amino acids: CASSKELTDTQYF. The CDR3 nucleotides read TGTGCCAGCAGCAAAGAATTAACAGATACGCAGTATTTT. The rearrangement links TRBV11-2 to TRBJ2-3; D remains unclear. V lost 5 bases to trimming and J lost 3 bases, with 9 bases between them. CDR3 length equals 13 residues. The V gene's germline CDR1 is SGHAT and CDR2 FQNNGV.

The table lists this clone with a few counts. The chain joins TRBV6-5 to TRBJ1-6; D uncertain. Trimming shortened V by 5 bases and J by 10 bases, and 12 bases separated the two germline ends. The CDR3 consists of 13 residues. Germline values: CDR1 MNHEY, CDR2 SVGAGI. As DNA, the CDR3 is TGTGCCAGCAGTGAAATTGGGGAATCACCCCTCCACTTT. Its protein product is CASSEIGESPLHF.

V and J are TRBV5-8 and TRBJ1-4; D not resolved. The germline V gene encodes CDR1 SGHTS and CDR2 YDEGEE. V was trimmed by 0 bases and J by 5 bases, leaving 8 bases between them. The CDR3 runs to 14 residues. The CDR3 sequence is CASSLGTGNEKLFF. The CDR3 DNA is TGTGCCAGCAGCTTGGGGACGGGGAATGAAAAACTGTTTTTT.

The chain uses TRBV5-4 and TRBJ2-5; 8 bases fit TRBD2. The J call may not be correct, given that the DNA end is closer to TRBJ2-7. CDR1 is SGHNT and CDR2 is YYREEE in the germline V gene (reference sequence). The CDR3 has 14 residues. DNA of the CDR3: TGTGCCAGCAGCTTGGCGGGGGGGACCTACGAGCAGTACTTC. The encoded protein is CASSLAGGTYEQYF.

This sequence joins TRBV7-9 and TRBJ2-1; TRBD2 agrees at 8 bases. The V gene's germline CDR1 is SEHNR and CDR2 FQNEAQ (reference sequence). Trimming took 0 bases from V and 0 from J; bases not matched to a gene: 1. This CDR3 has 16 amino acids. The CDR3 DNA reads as TGTGCCAGCAGCTTAGCGCGGGGGGCCTCCTACAATGAGCAGTTCTTC. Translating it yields CASSLARGASYNEQFF. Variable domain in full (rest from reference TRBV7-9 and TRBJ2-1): DTGVSQNPRHKITKRGQNVTFRCDPISEHNRLYWYRQTLGQGPEFLTYFQNEAQLEKSRLLSDRFSAERPKGSFSTLEIQRTEQGDSAMYLCASSLARGASYNEQFFGPGTRLTVL.

As DNA, the CDR3 is TGTGCCAGTAGTGGGAGGGACAGGGGAGAGGGTGAGCAGTTCTTC. This codes for CASSGRDRGEGEQFF. The chain employs TRBV19 and TRBJ2-1; 10 bases agree with TRBD1. V lost 5 bases and J lost 9; bases outside the gene matches: 10. The CDR3 spans 15 residues. CDR1 is LNHDA, CDR2 SQIVND, per germline (reference sequence).